These 23 T cell receptor beta chains were all obtained from the same sample, sequenced in a study of blood T cell repertoires in COVID-19. Measured with immunoSEQ multiplex PCR; TCRdb has only the in-frame clones, and not every one. The sample has roughly 80,000 clones; about 85% are singletons. Sequencing used peripheral blood. The receptors here all came from a human donor in a cohort sampled during active COVID-19.

The rearrangement joins TRBV5-1 to TRBJ2-1, with D possibly TRBD2 on 6 matching bases. Germline V gives CDR1 SGHRS, CDR2 YFSETQ. V was cut by 0 bases and J by 7 bases, with 20 bases left in between. This CDR3 region has 17 residues. CDR3 sequence: CASSLEMASEKSNEQFF. The DNA of the CDR3 is TGCGCCAGCAGCTTGGAAATGGCTAGCGAGAAATCTAATGAGCAGTTCTTC.

The J gene is TRBJ1-1, the V gene TRBV20-1; 9 bases line up with TRBD1. The CDR3 contains 11 residues. Germline V gene data show CDR1 as DFQATT and CDR2 as SNEGSKA (reference sequence). J gave up 11 bases and V 5 bases, and 6 bases lay outside the gene matches. As DNA, the CDR3 is TGCAGTGCTCCCGGGACAGGGTTGGCTTTCTTT. Protein sequence: CSAPGTGLAFF.

This chain joins TRBV9 and TRBJ1-6, with 7 bases that match TRBD1. Trimming at V came to 3 bases and at J to 9 bases, leaving 9 bases not matched to a gene. CDR1 and CDR2 from the germline V gene are SGDLS and YYNGEE. This CDR3 has 15 residues. The CDR3 is CASSDSGTDGSPLHF. The CDR3 bases are TGTGCCAGCAGCGACTCCGGGACAGACGGTTCACCCCTCCACTTT.

V gene TRBV28 combines with J gene TRBJ1-5, with D perhaps TRBD1 (5 bases). This CDR3 has 15 amino acids. V shed 6 bases and J shed 5 bases, with 17 bases lying between them. Germline V lookup: CDR1 MDHEN, CDR2 SYDVKM. The CDR3 nucleotides read TGTGCCAGCAGCTCGGGGCGGGGGACCCATCAGCCCCAGCATTTT. Its protein is CASSSGRGTHQPQHF.

The V gene is TRBV30, the J gene TRBJ1-4; 11 nucleotides match TRBD1. Germline assignment: CDR1 GTSNPN and CDR2 SVGIG (reference sequence). This CDR3 is 23 amino acids long. After removal of 0 bases from V and 7 bases from J, the junction contained 28 bases not matched to a gene. CDR3 region: CAWSVWDPGQGDLLGSLGEKLFF. The DNA of the CDR3 is TGTGCCTGGAGTGTATGGGACCCGGGACAGGGGGACCTGCTAGGGTCGCTCGGTGAAAAACTGTTTTTT.

This clone came up once. The V call is TRBV11-2, the J call TRBJ1-1, with D possibly TRBD1 on 6 matching bases. Germline values: CDR1 SGHAT, CDR2 FQNNGV. This CDR3 has 15 residues. V was shortened by 1 base and J by 3 bases, with 12 bases between the two germline ends. Here the CDR3 reads CASSLGGGGDTEAFF. CDR3 nucleotide sequence: TGTGCCAGCAGCTTAGGGGGCGGGGGCGACACTGAAGCTTTCTTT.

This chain uses TRBV5-1 with TRBJ1-1; D perhaps matches TRBD1 (6 bases). The V and J ends lost 3 bases and 5 bases respectively, with 8 bases between them. The V gene's germline CDR1 is SGHRS and CDR2 YFSETQ. This CDR3 region has 12 residues. DNA for the CDR3: TGCGCCAGCAGCTCGGACAGTACTGAAGCTTTCTTT. It specifies CASSSDSTEAFF.

The chain is built from TRBV19 and TRBJ2-7, with a weak D call TRBD1 (6 bases). CDR1 and CDR2 from the germline V gene are LNHDA and SQIVND (reference sequence). Trimming left V 4 bases short and J 5 bases short, with 18 bases between. The CDR3 totals 15 residues. This chain's CDR3 is CASSRKSGVRDEQYF. CDR3 bases: TGTGCCAGTAGTAGAAAATCAGGGGTTCGCGACGAGCAGTACTTC.

The V call is TRBV6-6, the J call TRBJ1-2, with D tentatively TRBD1 (6 bases). The CDR3 consists of 15 residues. The germline V gene encodes CDR1 MNHNY and CDR2 SVGAGI (reference sequence). The V and J ends lost 4 bases and 4 bases respectively, with 16 bases between them. The CDR3 nucleotides read TGTGCCAGCAGTTCACCCGGGACACAACTCTATGGCTACACCTTC. Its translation is CASSSPGTQLYGYTF.

The chain combines TRBV6-5 with TRBJ1-3; TRBD1 might be the D (5 bases). From germline, CDR1 is MNHEY and CDR2 SVGAGI. This CDR3 has 14 residues. V lost 2 bases to trimming and J lost 3 bases, with 8 bases between them. CDR3 nucleotides: TGTGCCAGCAGTTACGGCAGGGTTGGAAACACCATATATTTT. Translation: CASSYGRVGNTIYF.

This clone was detected once. The chain couples TRBV6-6 to TRBJ1-4; 7 bases map to TRBD1. Germline CDR1 is MNHNY and CDR2 is SVGAGI (reference sequence). The V and J ends lost 4 bases and 5 bases, in that order; junction bases with no gene match: 7. The CDR3 consists of 15 residues. The CDR3 sequence: CASSSTGDPNEKLFF. The DNA for the CDR3 is TGTGCCAGCAGTTCTACAGGGGATCCCAATGAAAAACTGTTTTTT.

The rearrangement uses TRBV11-2 and TRBJ2-7, with TRBD1 as a possible D gene (5 bases). CDR1 is SGHAT, CDR2 FQNNGV, per germline. Trimming took off 5 bases at V and 7 bases at J, with 15 bases between the two ends. The CDR3 extends over 13 amino acids. CDR3 region: CASSQEWGGEQYF. DNA for the CDR3: TGTGCCAGCAGCCAAGAATGGGGCGGTGAGCAGTACTTC.

This chain joins TRBV27 and TRBJ2-1, with 7 nucleotides matching TRBD2. There are 15 residues in the CDR3. Germline CDR1 and CDR2: MNHEY and SMNVEV (reference sequence). J lost 0 bases, V lost 7 bases, and 6 bases had no gene match. The DNA of the CDR3 is TGTGCCAGCACCAAAGGCGGGAGCTCCTACAATGAGCAGTTCTTC. Protein: CASTKGGSSYNEQFF.

J is TRBJ1-1 and V is TRBV28; TRBD1 aligns across 7 bases. With 8 bases clipped from V and 3 bases from J, the junction kept 12 bases outside the gene matches. Looked up from germline, CDR1 is MDHEN and CDR2 is SYDVKM. The CDR3 has 15 amino acids. The CDR3 nucleotides read TGTGCCAGCGCCCGTCGCCTTACAGGGGACACTGAAGCTTTCTTT. It is translated as CASARRLTGDTEAFF.

CDR3 sequence (DNA): TGTGCCACCAGCCCCCGGGATATGAGCAAACTGTTTTTT. Translation gives CATSPRDMSKLFF. This chain uses TRBV15 with TRBJ1-4; D unclear. Germline CDR1 is LNHNV and CDR2 is YYDKDF (reference sequence). The V end was cut by 5 bases, the J end by 11 bases, with 15 bases between. This CDR3 has 13 residues.

The J gene is TRBJ1-2, the V gene TRBV19, with no clear D. The CDR3 sequence is 15 residues long. The germline gives CDR1 LNHDA, CDR2 SQIVND (reference sequence). V gave up 6 bases and J gave up 8 bases, with 22 bases separating them. CDR3 region: CASSHYPGSEEGYTF. CDR3 DNA sequence: TGTGCCAGTAGCCACTACCCTGGGTCAGAAGAAGGCTACACCTTC.

V is TRBV5-1 and J is TRBJ2-3, with D tentatively TRBD2 (5 bases). The V end lost 2 bases, the J end lost 4 bases, and 14 bases lay between the germline ends. Per the germline V gene, CDR1 is SGHRS and CDR2 is YFSETQ. The CDR3 spans 15 residues. CDR3 DNA: TGCGCCAGCAGCTTCTCGGGAACCGGTTCAGATACGCAGTATTTT. Translation: CASSFSGTGSDTQYF. The entire variable domain, with the rest obtained from reference TRBV5-1 and TRBJ2-3, is as follows: KAGVTQTPRYLIKTRGQQVTLSCSPISGHRSVSWYQQTPGQGLQFLFEYFSETQRNKGNFPGRFSGRQFSNSRSEMNVSTLELGDSALYLCASSFSGTGSDTQYFGPGTRLTVL.

This clone appeared a few times. The chain couples TRBV28 to TRBJ2-7, with D perhaps matching TRBD1 (5 bases). From germline, CDR1 is MDHEN and CDR2 SYDVKM. This CDR3 contains 14 residues. The V end lost 2 bases, the J end lost 0 bases, and 8 bases lay between the germline ends. The CDR3 protein is CASSLTGSSYEQYF. The CDR3 DNA follows: TGTGCCAGCAGTTTAACAGGAAGCTCCTACGAGCAGTACTTC.

This clone was observed a handful of times. J is TRBJ2-5 and V is TRBV6-5; D perhaps matches TRBD2 (6 bases). CDR1 MNHEY and CDR2 SVGAGI come from the germline V gene. The CDR3 runs 14 residues. Trimming removed 5 bases from V and 7 bases from J, with 17 bases in between. The CDR3, as DNA: TGTGCCAGCAGTCCTTCGGGACTGTCCGGGACCCAGTACTTC. Its protein product is CASSPSGLSGTQYF.

CDR3 region: CASSLSNSSPLHF. CDR3 coding DNA: TGTGCCAGCAGCTTAAGCAATAGTTCACCCCTCCACTTT. J is TRBJ1-6 and V is TRBV7-3; D is unresolved. In germline, CDR1 is SGHTA, CDR2 FQGTGA. Deletions cut 1 base from V and 9 bases from J, with 7 bases between. The CDR3 contains 13 residues.

The rearrangement links TRBV20-1 to TRBJ2-5; TRBD2 aligns across 7 bases. CDR1 and CDR2 from the germline V gene are DFQATT and SNEGSKA (reference sequence). V trimming: 3 bases; J trimming: 2 bases; junction bases outside the gene matches: 9. The CDR3 sequence is 15 residues long. The CDR3 DNA is TGCAGTGCTAGTTCGCTAGCGGTGACTCAAGAGACCCAGTACTTC. Amino acid sequence: CSASSLAVTQETQYF.

This rearrangement joins TRBV9 to TRBJ2-3, with 8 bases fitting TRBD2. V lost 6 bases and J lost 3; bases outside the gene matches: 9. CDR1 SGDLS and CDR2 YYNGEE come from the germline V gene. The CDR3 is 15 residues long. CDR3 loop: CASTPSRGGTDTQYF. CDR3 bases: TGTGCCAGCACCCCTAGCCGGGGGGGAACAGATACGCAGTATTTT.

The rearrangement links TRBV15 to TRBJ2-5; a weak D match, TRBD1 (7 bases). V dropped 1 base and J dropped 2 bases, with 17 bases sitting between them. This CDR3 contains 17 residues. CDR1 is LNHNV, CDR2 YYDKDF, per germline (reference sequence). The CDR3 DNA follows: TGTGCCACCAGCAGAGGAGGAGGGCAGGGGGAGCAAGAGACCCAGTACTTC. It codes for CATSRGGGQGEQETQYF.